This TCR beta chain was recovered during a study of PD-1 blockade in classical Hodgkin lymphoma. All patients relapsed after autologous stem cell transplantation, and brentuximab vedotin exposure varied. With 0 bases removed from V and 5 bases from J, the gap between germline ends came to 10 bases. Germline CDR1 reads MNHNY; CDR2 reads SVGAGI (reference sequence). There are 14 residues in the CDR3. The method was immunoSEQ multiplex PCR; TCRdb's version includes in-frame clones alone and lacks a portion of them. The profile shows around 30,000 clones, less than 80% of them singletons. The sequencing used peripheral blood mononuclear cells (PBMCs), collected before the second cycle of nivolumab. This receptor was identified in a human donor with classical Hodgkin lymphoma. The chain links TRBV6-6 to TRBJ1-2; D gene ambiguous. The DNA of the CDR3 is TGTGCCAGCAGTTACTCGACTTCCGGATATGGCTACACCTTC. Its translation is CASSYSTSGYGYTF.